A single sample is the source of the 13 T cell receptor beta chains below, sequenced in a study of control samples from healthy donors and cancer patients. Clones were sequenced by immunoSEQ multiplex PCR, and TCRdb holds only the in-frame ones, with some missing. The table includes 54,000 or so clones, 85% to 95% detected once. Material: blood. These receptors all stem from a man aged 25-40 years in good health.

The V call is TRBV7-2, the J call TRBJ2-5; a possible D gene is TRBD2 (7 bases). The CDR3 consists of 13 residues. The germline gives CDR1 SGHTA, CDR2 FQGNSA. Trimming cost V 3 bases and J 5 bases, with 10 bases left between them. CDR3 amino acids: CASSFRGAETQYF. CDR3 nucleotide sequence: TGTGCCAGCAGCTTTCGGGGGGCGGAGACCCAGTACTTC.

This clone has a handful of counts. V and J are TRBV3-1 (or the pseudogene TRBV3-2) and TRBJ2-2, with 11 bases fitting TRBD1. Trimming took 4 bases from V and 4 from J; bases not matched to a gene: 5. The germline gives CDR1 LGHDT, CDR2 YNNKEL (reference sequence). The CDR3 is 16 residues long. The CDR3 coding sequence is TGTGCCAGCAGCCTACACGGGACAGGGGGCACCGGGGAGCTGTTTTTT. It specifies CASSLHGTGGTGELFF.

The chain has TRBV28 and TRBJ1-4; D gene uncertain. Per germline, CDR1 MDHEN and CDR2 SYDVKM. This CDR3 comprises 13 residues. V gave up 5 bases and J gave up 6 bases, with 10 bases separating them. DNA of the CDR3: TGTGCCAGCAGTCTTGGACCGTATGAAAAACTGTTTTTT. Translation gives CASSLGPYEKLFF.

The V call is TRBV2, the J call TRBJ1-6, with 8 bases matching TRBD1. Germline loops: CDR1 SNHLY, CDR2 FYNNEI. The CDR3 has 14 amino acids. V lost 2 bases and J lost 9; bases outside the gene matches: 3. The CDR3 loop is CASSESRGPSPLHF. The CDR3 bases are TGTGCCAGCAGTGAAAGCAGGGGGCCTTCACCCCTCCACTTT.

The CDR3 spells CASRGQGKRDYTF. For the CDR3, the DNA is TGCGCCAGCAGGGGGCAGGGCAAGAGAGACTACACCTTC. V usage is TRBV5-1 and J usage is TRBJ1-2; a weak D match, TRBD1 (5 bases). V gave up 5 bases and J gave up 10 bases, with 18 bases separating them. This CDR3 has 13 amino acids. CDR1 and CDR2 from the germline V gene are SGHRS and YFSETQ.

This sequence joins TRBV9 and TRBJ2-1; no clear D. Germline CDR1 SGDLS, CDR2 YYNGEE. The CDR3 has 14 amino acids. Trimming took 1 base from V and 6 from J, leaving 11 bases between them. CDR3 sequence: CASSVKGFGNEQFF. CDR3 DNA: TGTGCCAGCAGCGTAAAAGGGTTCGGCAATGAGCAGTTCTTC.

This clone was seen more than once but under ten times. The chain couples TRBV5-4 to TRBJ2-7, with a tentative D call TRBD2 (6 bases). This CDR3 spans 14 amino acids. Germline V CDR1 and CDR2: SGHNT, YYREEE (reference sequence). Trimming cost V 4 bases and J 3 bases, with 14 bases left between them. For the CDR3, the DNA is TGTGCCAGCAGCGGGGGACGGGGGAACTACGAGCAGTACTTC. Protein product: CASSGGRGNYEQYF.

The CDR3 spells CSVEDTLLGTDTQYF. The DNA for the CDR3 is TGCAGCGTCGAGGACACCCTCCTTGGCACAGATACGCAGTATTTT. The chain uses TRBV29-1 and TRBJ2-3; the D gene is possibly TRBD1 (5 bases). Trimming took off 6 bases at V and 1 base at J, with 17 bases between the two ends. Germline values: CDR1 SQVTM, CDR2 ANQGSEA. The CDR3 sequence is 15 residues long.

This chain uses TRBV5-1 with TRBJ2-1; D not certain. Germline V gene sequence: CDR1 SGHRS, CDR2 YFSETQ. The V end lost 7 bases, the J end lost 3 bases, and 5 bases lay between the germline ends. The CDR3 spans 11 residues. The CDR3 protein is CASVGYNEQFF. In nucleotides, the CDR3 is TGCGCCAGCGTCGGCTACAATGAGCAGTTCTTC.

The gene calls are TRBV28 and TRBJ1-1, with 7 positions matching TRBD1. Germline values: CDR1 MDHEN, CDR2 SYDVKM. V shed 5 bases, J shed 11 bases, and the junction held 11 bases outside the gene matches. The CDR3 contains 13 residues. The CDR3 region has the DNA TGTGCCAGCAGTCCGATAGACAGGGTAAAGGCTTTCTTT. Its translation: CASSPIDRVKAFF.

This rearrangement joins TRBV20-1 to TRBJ1-4, with 9 bases matching TRBD1. J lost 8 bases, V lost 3 bases, and 10 bases had no gene match. There are 15 residues in the CDR3. CDR1 and CDR2 (germline): DFQATT, SNEGSKA (reference sequence). The chain's CDR3 is CSASNTGTGSEKLFF. The CDR3 nucleotides are TGCAGTGCTAGTAATACGGGGACAGGGAGCGAAAAACTGTTTTTT.

The rearrangement uses TRBV27 and TRBJ2-1, with D hard to call. Trimming stripped 0 bases from V and 10 bases from J, with 13 bases between. This CDR3 spans 14 amino acids. Germline V CDR1 and CDR2: MNHEY, SMNVEV (reference sequence). CDR3 loop: CASSLSIEAPEQFF. In nucleotides, the CDR3 is TGTGCCAGCAGTTTATCAATAGAGGCTCCCGAGCAGTTCTTC.

The V gene is TRBV19, the J gene TRBJ2-1; TRBD2 is a possible D gene (8 bases). In germline, CDR1 is LNHDA, CDR2 SQIVND (reference sequence). Trimming removed 10 bases from V and 0 bases from J, with 16 bases in between. This CDR3 is built from 15 residues. The CDR3 DNA sequence: TGTGCCACTGTACAGGGGACTAGCTCCTACAATGAGCAGTTCTTC. Its translation: CATVQGTSSYNEQFF. Combining the CDR3 with reference TRBV19 and TRBJ2-1 gives the whole variable domain DGGITQSPKYLFRKEGQNVTLSCEQNLNHDAMYWYRQDPGQGLRLIYYSQIVNDFQKGDIAEGYSVSREKKESFPLTVTSAQKNPTAFYLCATVQGTSSYNEQFFGPGTRLTVL.